Included here is one T cell receptor beta chain sequence, with context. Per the authors' pipeline: Amplification with reference gene primers provided the estimates of nucleated cell counts. Sequenced by immunoSEQ multiplex PCR; TCRdb stores in-frame clones only, minus some. V and J calls plus clone size are reproduced from that table; the DNA served to infer D and trimming. The data hold about 410,000 clones, with 80% to 90% observed a single time. This sample is drawn from a study of blood T cell repertoires in COVID-19. The wider study: COVID-19 samples from acute and convalescent phases originated in the United States, Italy and Spain.

In germline, CDR1 is SGHTA, CDR2 FQGNSA. CDR3 length equals 15 residues. Germline trimming cut 6 bases from V and 1 base from J; bases unmatched to any gene: 7. This sequence originates from a woman aged 25 to 45 with active or convalescent COVID-19. Sample: peripheral blood. The chain uses TRBV7-2 and TRBJ1-2; 8 nucleotides match TRBD1. The CDR3 reads CASSLTGASNYGYTF. The CDR3 DNA is TGTGCCAGCAGTTTGACAGGGGCGAGTAACTATGGCTACACCTTC.